This T cell receptor beta chain was sequenced during a study of T cell responses to AZD1222 COVID-19 vaccine. Clones were sequenced by immunoSEQ multiplex PCR, and TCRdb holds only the in-frame ones, with some missing. This table holds about 150,000 clones, just over 90% found once. Trimming removed 0 bases from V and 7 bases from J, with 7 bases in between. Germline-derived CDR1 and CDR2 are LGHDT and YNNKEL (reference sequence). CDR3 length: 13 amino acids. V and J are TRBV3-1 (or the pseudogene TRBV3-2) and TRBJ2-1; no firm D call. The specimen was peripheral blood, collected 28 days after the second AZD1222 dose. This TCR came from an adult who received the AZD1222 COVID-19 vaccine. Here the CDR3 reads CASSQDLRNEQFF. The DNA of the CDR3 is TGTGCCAGCAGCCAAGATCTTAGGAATGAGCAGTTCTTC.